The clone carrying this T cell receptor beta chain appeared a single time. Here immunoSEQ multiplex PCR was the method, and the copy in TCRdb shows in-frame clones only, minus some. The sample lists fewer than 85,000 clones; 88% were seen once. The data originate from a study of blood T cell repertoires in COVID-19. Sequencing was carried out using peripheral blood. The sequence came from a human donor in a cohort sampled during active COVID-19.

CDR3 DNA sequence: TGCAGCGGCGACGGGGGGGGCGGGTTCAACGAGCAGTACTTC. Protein: CSGDGGGGFNEQYF. This rearrangement joins TRBV29-1 to TRBJ2-7; TRBD2 agrees at 8 bases. Trimming removed 7 bases from V and 5 bases from J; junction bases left unmatched: 13. This CDR3 has 14 residues. Germline assignment: CDR1 SQVTM and CDR2 ANQGSEA.